What follows are 17 T cell receptor beta chains derived from one specimen sequenced in a study of T cell repertoires in cytomegalovirus infection. TCRdb processed the reads anew with MiXCR; each CDR3 protein has one entry. The sample consists of about 530,000 distinct CDR3 sequences, 26% of them appearing once. Material: PBMCs. These TCRs come from a human donor in good health (CMV status not recorded). Some clones in this sample may be carry-over from other donors' samples.

This clonotype was detected only a few times. J is TRBJ1-2 and V is TRBV29-1; D is possibly TRBD1 (5 bases). The CDR3 runs 13 residues. The V gene's germline CDR1 is SQVTM and CDR2 ANQGSEA. Trimming stripped 6 bases from V and 0 bases from J, with 11 bases between. The CDR3 nucleotides are TGCAGCGTGCGTGGGGGGTCTAACTATGGCTACACCTTC. Its protein product is CSVRGGSNYGYTF.

The sample holds a few counts of this clonotype. This chain joins TRBV12-5 and TRBJ1-5; unclear D gene. CDR3 length equals 13 residues. The germline V and J ends were trimmed by 6 bases and 2 bases, with 8 bases remaining between them. CDR1 is LGHNT, CDR2 FRNRAP, per germline. CDR3 protein: CASGRTGNQPQHF. The CDR3 DNA reads as TGTGCTAGTGGCCGGACGGGCAATCAGCCCCAGCATTTT.

This clonotype came up many times. This chain connects TRBV7-8 to TRBJ1-6; 9 bases fit TRBD1. CDR1 SGHVS and CDR2 FQNEAQ come from the germline V gene. Germline trimming cut 5 bases from V and 6 bases from J; bases unmatched to any gene: 5. There are 15 residues in the CDR3. DNA for the CDR3: TGTGCCAGCAGCCCCCGGACAGGGGTTAATTCACCCCTCCACTTT. Translation: CASSPRTGVNSPLHF.

This clonotype was counted between two and nine times. At one of its ends the junction is not consistent with the germline gene, which may arise from a read error. The chain employs TRBV2 and TRBJ1-6; possible D gene TRBD1, 5 bases. CDR3 length equals 14 residues. From germline, CDR1 is SNHLY and CDR2 FYNNEI. This CDR3 reads CASSVAGRDSPLHF. CDR3 sequence (DNA): TGTGCCAGCAGTGTCGCGGGCAGGGATTCTCCCCTCCACTTT.

The J gene is TRBJ1-1, the V gene TRBV29-1; 7 bases match TRBD1. The germline gives CDR1 SQVTM, CDR2 ANQGSEA. Germline trimming cut 5 bases from V and 1 base from J; bases unmatched to any gene: 7. The CDR3 contains 14 residues. The CDR3 sequence: CSVLLQGTNTEAFF. CDR3 bases: TGCAGCGTTCTACTACAGGGGACGAACACTGAAGCTTTCTTT.

Ten or more counts support this clonotype. The rearrangement joins TRBV7-2 to TRBJ2-3; 10 nucleotides match TRBD1. The CDR3 has 14 amino acids. Trimming at V came to 4 bases and at J to 6 bases, leaving 4 bases not matched to a gene. CDR1 and CDR2 (germline): SGHTA, FQGNSA. CDR3 sequence: CASSSDRGLDTQYF. CDR3 DNA sequence: TGTGCCAGCAGCTCGGACAGGGGGTTGGATACGCAGTATTTT.

The CDR3: CASSPSLDSPRGYTF. The DNA of the CDR3 is TGTGCCAGCAGTCCGAGCCTGGACAGTCCTAGGGGCTACACCTTC. The chain couples TRBV6-2 or TRBV6-3 to TRBJ1-2; possible D gene TRBD1, 6 bases. V gave up 5 bases and J gave up 8 bases, with 21 bases separating them. The length of the CDR3 is 15 residues. Germline V gives CDR1 MNHEY, CDR2 SVGEGT.

This clonotype was observed at least ten times. This chain connects TRBV4-3 to TRBJ2-5; D unclear. Per the germline V gene, CDR1 is LGHNA and CDR2 is YSLEER. The CDR3 extends over 14 amino acids. Trimming took off 0 bases at V and 2 bases at J, with 7 bases between the two ends. Here the CDR3 reads CASSQDLAQETQYF. CDR3 DNA: TGCGCCAGCAGCCAAGATCTGGCTCAAGAGACCCAGTACTTC.

This clonotype was seen more than once but under ten times. V usage is TRBV7-6 and J usage is TRBJ2-5; possibly TRBD2 for D (6 bases). Trimming shortened V by 4 bases and J by 0 bases, and 12 bases separated the two germline ends. The length of the CDR3 is 15 residues. Germline CDR1 SGHVS, CDR2 FNYEAQ. In DNA, the CDR3 is TGTGCCAGCAGCTCCTGGCGGGACTACCAAGAGACCCAGTACTTC. Protein: CASSSWRDYQETQYF.

The chain is built from TRBV27 and TRBJ2-7; no clear D gene. Trimming stripped 5 bases from V and 6 bases from J, with 26 bases between. Germline-derived CDR1 and CDR2 are MNHEY and SMNVEV (reference sequence). The length of the CDR3 is 17 residues. CDR3 nucleotide sequence: TGTGCCAGCAGTCCCCTGGGCGTCGGGCAGGCCTCCCCCGAGCAGTACTTC. Translating gives CASSPLGVGQASPEQYF.

The chain uses TRBV19 and TRBJ2-1; TRBD2 matches at 9 bases. V lost 3 bases, J lost 11 bases, and 23 bases stayed unmatched. Germline CDR1 is LNHDA and CDR2 is SQIVND (reference sequence). The CDR3 totals 19 residues. CDR3 bases: TGTGCCAGTAGTATTGGGTTGGCGCTAGCGGGAACCCTCCCTAATAAGCAGTTCTTC. Translated, it gives CASSIGLALAGTLPNKQFF.

This clonotype was observed at least ten times. This chain's CDR3 is CASSLRGEQYF. DNA of the CDR3: TGTGCCAGCAGCTTGCGCGGCGAGCAGTACTTC. The J gene is TRBJ2-7, the V gene TRBV28, with D hard to call. Germline CDR1 is MDHEN and CDR2 is SYDVKM. CDR3 size: 11 residues. The germline V and J ends were trimmed by 6 bases and 6 bases, with 9 bases remaining between them.

The chain is built from TRBV28 and TRBJ1-3, with D perhaps TRBD1 (5 bases). With 5 bases removed from V and 7 bases from J, the gap between germline ends came to 18 bases. The CDR3 length is 15 residues. Germline CDR1 is MDHEN and CDR2 is SYDVKM. The CDR3: CASSPPGAMGNTIYF. The CDR3 bases are TGTGCCAGCAGTCCCCCTGGGGCTATGGGGAACACCATATATTTT.

The genes are TRBV6-2 or TRBV6-3 and TRBJ2-3; 7 bases match TRBD2. The CDR3 runs 15 residues. V lost 0 bases to trimming and J lost 2 bases; unmatched junction nucleotides: 2. Looked up from germline, CDR1 is MNHEY and CDR2 is SVGEGT. CDR3 coding DNA: TGTGCCAGCAGTTACTCGGAGCGGGACACAGATACGCAGTATTTT. Its protein product is CASSYSERDTDTQYF.

This clonotype was seen at least ten times. The chain employs TRBV15 and TRBJ1-4; no reliable D call. In germline, CDR1 is LNHNV, CDR2 YYDKDF (reference sequence). This CDR3 contains 14 residues. V was trimmed by 5 bases and J by 4 bases, leaving 11 bases between them. The CDR3 DNA sequence: TGTGCCACCAGCTACCGGGAGATTAATGAAAAACTGTTTTTT. Amino acids: CATSYREINEKLFF. The full variable domain, its missing parts supplied by reference TRBV15 and TRBJ1-4, is DAMVIQNPRYQVTQFGKPVTLSCSQTLNHNVMYWYQQKSSQAPKLLFHYYDKDFNNEADTPDNFQSRRPNTSFCFLDIRSPGLGDTAMYLCATSYREINEKLFFGSGTQLSVL.

There are a few counts of this clonotype. The chain recombines TRBV6-2 or TRBV6-3 with TRBJ2-6; D is unresolved. V lost 5 bases to trimming and J lost 1 base, with 6 bases between them. Germline values: CDR1 MNHEY, CDR2 SVGEGT. CDR3 length: 14 amino acids. This chain's CDR3 is CASSRQSGANVLTF. CDR3 coding DNA: TGTGCCAGCAGTCGACAATCTGGGGCCAACGTCCTGACTTTC.

The gene calls are TRBV2 and TRBJ1-5; D not certain. The germline V and J ends were trimmed by 5 bases and 4 bases, with 15 bases remaining between them. The CDR3 totals 15 residues. Germline assignment: CDR1 SNHLY and CDR2 FYNNEI. CDR3: CASSPDASLNQPQHF. The CDR3 DNA sequence: TGTGCCAGCAGTCCAGACGCGAGCCTAAATCAGCCCCAGCATTTT.